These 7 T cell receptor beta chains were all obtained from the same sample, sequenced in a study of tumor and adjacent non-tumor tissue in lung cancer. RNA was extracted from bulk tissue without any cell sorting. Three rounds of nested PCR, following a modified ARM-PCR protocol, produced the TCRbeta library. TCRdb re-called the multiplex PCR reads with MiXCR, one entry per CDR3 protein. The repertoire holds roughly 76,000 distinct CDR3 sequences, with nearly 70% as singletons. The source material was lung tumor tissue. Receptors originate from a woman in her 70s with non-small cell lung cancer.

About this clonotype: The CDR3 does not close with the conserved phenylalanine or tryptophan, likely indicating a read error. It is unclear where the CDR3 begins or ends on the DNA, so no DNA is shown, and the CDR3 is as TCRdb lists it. CDR3 loop: CASSPGQGHTYEQYS. The V and J genes are TRBV4-1 and TRBJ2-7; TRBD1, the table's D call, lacks a check against the DNA. Termini included, the CDR3 measures 15 amino acids. Germline lookup yields CDR1 MGHRA and CDR2 YSYEKL.

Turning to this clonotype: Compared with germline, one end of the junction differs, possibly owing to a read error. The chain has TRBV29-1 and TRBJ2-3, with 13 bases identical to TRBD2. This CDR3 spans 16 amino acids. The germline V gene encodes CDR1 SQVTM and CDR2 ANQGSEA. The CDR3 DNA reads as TGCAGCGTTGATCTGGGGACTAGCGGGAAAGGGGATACGCACTATTTT. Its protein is CSVDLGTSGKGDTHYF.

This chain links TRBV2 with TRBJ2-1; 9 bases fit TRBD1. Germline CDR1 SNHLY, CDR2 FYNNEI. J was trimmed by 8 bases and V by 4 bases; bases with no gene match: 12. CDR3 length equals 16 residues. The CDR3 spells CASSGRDRASYDEQFF. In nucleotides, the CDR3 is TGTGCCAGCAGTGGGAGGGACAGGGCCAGTTACGATGAGCAGTTCTTC. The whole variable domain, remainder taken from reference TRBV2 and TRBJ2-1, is EPEVTQTPSHQVTQMGQEVILRCVPISNHLYFYWYRQILGQKVEFLVSFYNNEISEKSEIFDDQFSVERPDGSNFTLKIRSTKLEDSAMYFCASSGRDRASYDEQFFGPGTRLTVL.

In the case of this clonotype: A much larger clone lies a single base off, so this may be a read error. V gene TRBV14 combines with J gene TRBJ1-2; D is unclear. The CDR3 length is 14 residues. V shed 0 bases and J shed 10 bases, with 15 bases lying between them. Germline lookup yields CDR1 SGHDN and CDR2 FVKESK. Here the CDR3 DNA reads TGTGCCAGCAGCCAAGATCGGGGATTAGTCGACTACACCTTC. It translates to CASSQDRGLVDYTF. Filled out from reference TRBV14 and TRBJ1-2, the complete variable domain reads EAGVTQFPSHSVIEKGQTVTLRCDPISGHDNLYWYRRVMGKEIKFLLHFVKESKQDESGMPNNRFLAERTGGTYSTLKVQPAELEDSGVYFCASSQDRGLVDYTFGSGTRLTVV.

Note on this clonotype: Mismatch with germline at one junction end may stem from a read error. CDR3 protein: CARTVTGLTETQYF. The CDR3 DNA reads TGTGCCAGGACTGTGACAGGACTGACAGAAACGCAGTATTTT. The rearrangement joins TRBV6-1 to TRBJ2-3; a possible D gene is TRBD1 (6 bases). The CDR3 is 14 residues long. CDR1 is MNHNS and CDR2 is SASEGT in the germline V gene.

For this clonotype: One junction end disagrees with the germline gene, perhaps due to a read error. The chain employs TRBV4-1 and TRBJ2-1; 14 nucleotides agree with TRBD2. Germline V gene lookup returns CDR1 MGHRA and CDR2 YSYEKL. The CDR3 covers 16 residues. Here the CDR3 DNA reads TGCGCCAGCAGCCCAAGGACTAGCGGGAGGAACAATGAGGAGTTCTTC. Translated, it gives CASSPRTSGRNNEEFF.

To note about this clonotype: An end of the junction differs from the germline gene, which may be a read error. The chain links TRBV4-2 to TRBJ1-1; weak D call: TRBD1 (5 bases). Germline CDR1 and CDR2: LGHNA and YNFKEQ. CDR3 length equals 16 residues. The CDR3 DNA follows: TGTGCCAGCAACCAAGTGTTCACGGGAGGGGACACTGAAGCTTTCTTT. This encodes CASNQVFTGGDTEAFF.